What follows describes a single T cell receptor beta chain. This clone was detected only once. Its recognized antigen is unknown. Base qualities are missing; no much larger clone stands one base away. This entry is derived from a study of cytomegalovirus exposure and HLA in healthy donors (dated by TCRdb to between 2016 and 2019). About the full investigation: An earlier analysis of approximately 600 of the donors reported 276 Gb of sequence data and 100 million to 130 million unique TCR beta sequences from about 180 million T cells. To predict cytomegalovirus infection status, the study combined high-throughput TCR immunosequencing, statistical association of individual TCRs with disease status, and machine learning. All discovery cohort repertoires had been generated on a single sequencing platform. Rather than drawing on any new phenotypic data, the later analysis identified candidate immune exposures from TCR beta sequences and the way those sequences occurred across donors. Because of strong linkage in the cohort, roughly five DR-DQ haplotypes were treated as single units for association and clustering. Among the roughly 430 genotyped donors, 75% to 90% belonged to the genetic ancestry cluster associated with self-reported Caucasian donors. To study patterns of TCR occurrence, a later analysis re-analyzed previously published TCR beta repertoires from 550 to 800 donors and added high-resolution HLA genotyping. A separate validation cohort of 100 to 150 different subjects was used in addition to the 666-subject first cohort. A later genetic analysis took genome-wide SNP genotypes for 398 of the 666 donors and used that subset as a discovery cohort. An early release covering 500 to 750 HLA-typed donors comprised about 300 gigabases of sequencing data and around 86 million unique TCR sequences. Alongside the repertoire data, information on donor age, sex, ethnicity and CMV serostatus was compiled. Typing coverage varied by locus: 629-630 donors for A, B, C, DRB1 and DQB1; 500 to 550 for DQA1; about 570 for DPA1; roughly 450 for DPB1. To decide whether each TCR beta V gene segment behaved as functional or pseudogenic, an earlier analysis of some 600 of the donors relied on high-throughput TCR beta sequencing. Class I and class II HLA loci were covered by the typing at four-digit resolution. On average, roughly 240,000 unique TCR beta nucleotide sequences were sequenced per donor among 398 genotyped donors of the cohort, with roughly 18% of those sequences being non-productive. The study was designed to test whether signatures of past pathogen exposure could be identified by cataloging public T cell receptors. The T cell repertoires of some 670 subjects were profiled by immunosequencing and related to cytomegalovirus serostatus.

The library was obtained by the immunoSEQ multiplex PCR assay. For the multiplex PCR, a mixture combining 60 forward primers for TCR Vbeta segments and 13 reverse primers for TCR Jbeta segments was used. A multiplex PCR assay on genomic DNA amplified the CDR3 region of rearranged TCR beta genes. Amplified TCR beta libraries were sequenced as 87-base-pair reads on the Illumina HiSeq System. Per the authors' processing: Across the roughly 640 repertoires, a later analysis counted 75 million to 90 million unique TCR beta chains, roughly 11 million of which were shared by at least two donors. Raw reads were error-corrected and collapsed into unique sequences with a nearest-neighbor algorithm that merged closely related sequences to remove PCR and sequencing errors. Alignment of CDR3 sequences to IMGT reference sequences was used to assign V, D and J gene segments. Each retained sequence needed at least a six-nucleotide match to both a V gene segment and a J gene segment. Rearrangements were called productive when the CDR3 lacked stop codons and stayed in frame with V and J; all others were non-productive. Following IMGT convention, CDR3 was defined as the stretch from the second conserved V-encoded cysteine to the conserved J-encoded phenylalanine. The earlier analysis of 587 of the donors excluded any sequence lacking an unambiguous match to a single V gene segment. In an earlier analysis of around 600 of the donors, V segments were called functional above 56.7% productive rearrangements and were called segregating when the between-donor standard deviation exceeded 5%. A statistical classification framework was built to diagnose cytomegalovirus status from the catalog of TCR beta chain sequences. V and J gene assignment, in a later analysis, came from comparing TCR nucleotide sequences with IMGT/GENE-DB human TR gene sequences. A later analysis assigned CDR3 sequences and most-parsimonious VDJ recombination scenarios with the TCRdist pipeline. In a later analysis, every TCR beta chain was defined by the combination of its CDR3 amino acid sequence and its V-gene family, and reads without a unique V-gene family were dropped. In a later analysis, 450 to 600 highly shared, low-generation-probability nucleotide sequences were removed to address suspected cross-contamination and a sequencing artifact. In a later analysis, a clonal expansion index for each public chain was calculated from normalized within-repertoire ranks of inferred template counts. In a later analysis, generation probabilities were computed with a VDJ recombination model fitted to out-of-frame rearrangements, and the resulting probabilities were checked against IGoR. In a later analysis, hypergeometric tests were used to score TCR-TCR, TCR-HLA and TCR-CMV co-occurrence, with a repertoire-size bias correction applied to TCR pairs. In a later analysis, false discovery rates were estimated by permuting HLA or CMV assignments 20 times. In a later analysis, co-occurring TCRs were grouped using DBSCAN, with TCRdist sequence similarity added in when clustering inside HLA-allele-positive subsets. For co-occurrence clustering, repertoires with fewer than 30,000 or more than 120,000 public chains were excluded, along with about five repertoires with anomalous nucleotide sharing. TCRdb holds this immuneACCESS table with in-frame rearrangements only. Some clones are missing; in checked studies, unresolved V genes explain under half, and the rest has no known cause. V and J calls and clone size come straight from that table; D and trimming were deduced from the DNA. The sample table holds around 98,000 clones, of which more than 75% were seen once. Together, the top ten hold more than 7% of the sample.

The cohort was made up of under 800 healthy bone marrow donors. Cohort members were all nominally healthy when sampled, although unrecorded immune exposures were likely present. CMV serostatus was recorded as positive for 250 to 300 and negative for about 55% of the 666 cohort members, whereas no CMV serostatus was recorded for the donor in question. A peripheral blood sample was provided by each donor, and peripheral blood mononuclear cells were used for TCR beta sequencing. The Qiagen DNeasy Blood Extraction Kit was used to extract genomic DNA from the blood cell samples. Taken from cysteine to phenylalanine, the CDR3 has 15 residues. The entry retains the CDR3 DNA only, 45 bases that are in frame from base 1. The germline V gene yields SGHRS for CDR1 and YFSETQ for CDR2. From V the trimming removes 2 bases and from J it removes 0 bases, while the gene matches leave 1 base of the junction unaccounted for.

Paper-wide results and their limitations: Strong co-occurrence of HLA alleles, especially DR and DQ, made assigning TCR associations to individual alleles difficult. The cohort was sequenced for TCR beta chains only, and without alpha or paired-chain data the features that could be detected were limited. While some public TCRs were present in many individuals, most TCR sequences turned up only very rarely across donors. Because the 87-base-pair reads could not distinguish some IMGT-functional V segments, including TRBV6-2 and TRBV6-3, those segments were excluded. Because counts were too low, roughly 17 rarely observed V segments, including chromosome 9 orphons, were left out of the earlier analysis of roughly 600 of the donors. A further reported finding was that TCR beta sequences accurately predicted the HLA-A and HLA-B alleles for most subjects in the first cohort. In a later genetic analysis, a missense DCLRE1C variant was associated with V-gene and J-gene trimming of TCR beta chains, and the association was replicated in an independent cohort. The only immune exposure information available for the cohort was CMV serostatus. Specific HLA alleles were associated with 15,000 to 20,000 TCR beta sequences at a false discovery rate of 0.05 in a later analysis. The study listed approximately 150 TCR beta chains as associated with cytomegalovirus. Roughly uniform sequencing depth across donors was assumed in presence/absence analyses, although this assumption may not hold. In an earlier analysis of some 500 of the donors, most TCR beta V segments appeared in productive rearrangements about 87% or about 30% of the time, broadly matching IMGT annotations. Linkage disequilibrium might explain the correlated functional status among segregating V segments, but an unknown experimental factor could not be excluded. The sequencing pipeline was judged likely to have produced a cluster of highly shared sequence variants as a technical artifact. HLA typing was unavailable for some donors at each locus, so association tests used only the typed subset. In a later analysis, most CMV-associated TCR beta chains were found to appear HLA-restricted, with HLA associations seemingly driven largely by CMV exposure. In a later analysis, several top co-occurrence clusters were reported to appear linked to parvovirus B19, influenza, CMV and Epstein-Barr virus. According to the authors, the approach could potentially be generalized to other disease states and immunological phenotypes. In a later analysis, HLA-associated TCR beta chains were found to be more clonally expanded and to have lower generation probabilities than equally common non-associated chains. The classifier was reported to diagnose cytomegalovirus status with high specificity and sensitivity in both the original and validation cohorts. In a later genetic analysis, fewer N-insertions in productive TCRs were reported among donors in an Asian-associated ancestry cluster than the roughly 670-donor mean. In vitro tests confirmed that a few of the cytomegalovirus-associated TCR beta chains recognize cytomegalovirus antigens. According to a later analysis, TCR association rates differed among HLA loci, with DRB1 alleles showing the most associated TCRs and HLA-C alleles showing the fewest.

The sequencing sample was made of PBMCs. This TCR was recovered from a human donor in good health. This chain is built from TRBV5-1 and TRBJ2-2; 7 bases in between match TRBD2. The DNA reads TGCGCCAGCAGCTTTGCGGGGGCGAACACCGGGGAGCTGTTTTTT. Its protein product is CASSFAGANTGELFF.